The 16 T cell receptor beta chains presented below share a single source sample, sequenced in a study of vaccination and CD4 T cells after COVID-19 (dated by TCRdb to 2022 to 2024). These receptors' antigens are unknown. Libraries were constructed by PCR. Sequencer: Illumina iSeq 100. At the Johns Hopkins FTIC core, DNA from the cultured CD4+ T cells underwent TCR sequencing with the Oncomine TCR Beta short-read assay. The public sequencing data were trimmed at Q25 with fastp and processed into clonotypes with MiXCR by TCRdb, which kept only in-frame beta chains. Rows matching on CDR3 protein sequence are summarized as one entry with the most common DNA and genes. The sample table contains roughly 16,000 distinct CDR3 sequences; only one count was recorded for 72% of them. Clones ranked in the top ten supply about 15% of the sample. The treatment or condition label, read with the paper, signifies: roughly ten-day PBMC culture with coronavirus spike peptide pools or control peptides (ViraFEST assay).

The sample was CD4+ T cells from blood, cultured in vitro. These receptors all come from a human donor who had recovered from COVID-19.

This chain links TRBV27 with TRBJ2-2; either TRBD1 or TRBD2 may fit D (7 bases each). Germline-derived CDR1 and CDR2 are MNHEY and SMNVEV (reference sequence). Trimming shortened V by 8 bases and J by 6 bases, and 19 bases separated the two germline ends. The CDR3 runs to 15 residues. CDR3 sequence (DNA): TGTGCCAGCGGGGCTCAGGGGAGGGGGCCCGGGGAGCTGTTTTTT. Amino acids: CASGAQGRGPGELFF.

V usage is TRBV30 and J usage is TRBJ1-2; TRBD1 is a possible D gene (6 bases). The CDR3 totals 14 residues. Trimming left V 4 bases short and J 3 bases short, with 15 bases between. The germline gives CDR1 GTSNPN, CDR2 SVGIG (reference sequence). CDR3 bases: TGTGCCTGGACTCATACCGGACAGCACTATGGCTACACCTTC. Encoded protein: CAWTHTGQHYGYTF.

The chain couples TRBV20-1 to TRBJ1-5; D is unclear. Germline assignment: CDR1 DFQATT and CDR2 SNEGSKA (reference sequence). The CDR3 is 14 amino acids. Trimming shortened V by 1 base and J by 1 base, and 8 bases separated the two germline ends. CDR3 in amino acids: CSARAGRSNQPQHF. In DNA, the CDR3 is TGCAGTGCTAGAGCTGGGAGGAGCAATCAGCCCCAGCATTTT.

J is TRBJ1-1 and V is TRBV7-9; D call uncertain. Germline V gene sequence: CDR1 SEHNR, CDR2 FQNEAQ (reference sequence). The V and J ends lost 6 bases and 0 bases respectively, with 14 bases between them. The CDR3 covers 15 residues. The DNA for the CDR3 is TGTGCCAGCAGACGGGCCGAGGCCATGAACACTGAAGCTTTCTTT. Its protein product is CASRRAEAMNTEAFF.

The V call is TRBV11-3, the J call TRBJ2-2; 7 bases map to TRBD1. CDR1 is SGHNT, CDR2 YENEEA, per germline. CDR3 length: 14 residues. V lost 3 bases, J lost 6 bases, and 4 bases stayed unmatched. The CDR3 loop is CASSLRQGPGELFF. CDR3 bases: TGTGCCAGCAGCTTGAGACAGGGCCCCGGGGAGCTGTTTTTT.

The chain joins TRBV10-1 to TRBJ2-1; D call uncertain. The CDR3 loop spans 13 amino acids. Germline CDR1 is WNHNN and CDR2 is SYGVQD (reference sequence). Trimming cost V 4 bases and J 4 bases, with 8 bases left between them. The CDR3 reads CASSGVRYNEQFF. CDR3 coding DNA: TGCGCCAGCAGTGGGGTGCGATACAATGAGCAGTTCTTC.

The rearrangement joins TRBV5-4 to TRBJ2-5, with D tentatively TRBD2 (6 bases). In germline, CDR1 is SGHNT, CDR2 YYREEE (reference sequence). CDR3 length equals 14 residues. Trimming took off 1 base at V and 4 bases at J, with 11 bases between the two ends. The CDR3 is CASSLLSGRETQYF. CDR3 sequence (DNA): TGTGCCAGCAGCTTGTTATCCGGGAGAGAGACCCAGTACTTC.

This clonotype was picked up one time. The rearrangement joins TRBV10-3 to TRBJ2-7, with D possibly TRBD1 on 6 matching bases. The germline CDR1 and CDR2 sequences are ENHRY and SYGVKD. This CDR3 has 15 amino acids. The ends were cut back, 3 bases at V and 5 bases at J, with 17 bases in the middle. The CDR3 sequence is CAISDPHGQRNEQYF. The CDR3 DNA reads TGTGCCATCAGTGATCCCCATGGACAGAGGAACGAGCAGTACTTC.

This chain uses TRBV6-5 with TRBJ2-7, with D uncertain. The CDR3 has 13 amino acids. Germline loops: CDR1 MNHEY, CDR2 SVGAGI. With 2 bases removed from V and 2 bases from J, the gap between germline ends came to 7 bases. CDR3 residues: CASSYGATYEQYF. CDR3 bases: TGTGCCAGCAGTTACGGAGCGACCTACGAGCAGTACTTC.

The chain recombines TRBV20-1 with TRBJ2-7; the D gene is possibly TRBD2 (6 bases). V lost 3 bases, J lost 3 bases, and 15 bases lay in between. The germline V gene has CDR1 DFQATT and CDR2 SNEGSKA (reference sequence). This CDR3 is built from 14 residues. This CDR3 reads CSASLPGLLYEQYF. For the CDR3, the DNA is TGCAGTGCTAGTTTGCCGGGACTCCTCTACGAGCAGTACTTC.

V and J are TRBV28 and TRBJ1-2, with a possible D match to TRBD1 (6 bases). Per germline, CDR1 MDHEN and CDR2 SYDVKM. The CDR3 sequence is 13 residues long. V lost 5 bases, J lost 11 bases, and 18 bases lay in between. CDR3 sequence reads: CASSAEQGLGYTF. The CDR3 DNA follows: TGTGCCAGCAGTGCCGAACAGGGTTTAGGTTACACCTTC.

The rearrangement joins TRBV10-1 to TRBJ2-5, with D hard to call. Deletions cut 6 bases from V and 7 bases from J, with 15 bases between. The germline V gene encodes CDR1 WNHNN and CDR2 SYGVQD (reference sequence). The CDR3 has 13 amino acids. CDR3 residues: CASSKGLVGTQYF. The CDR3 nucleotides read TGCGCCAGCAGCAAGGGCCTGGTCGGGACCCAGTACTTC.

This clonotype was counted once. The CDR3, as DNA: TGTGCCAGCAGGCGTTCGCAGGGTACGAACACTGAAGCTTTCTTT. Translation: CASRRSQGTNTEAFF. This chain joins TRBV27 and TRBJ1-1; weak D call: TRBD1 (5 bases). The CDR3 runs to 15 residues. V was trimmed by 6 bases and J by 1 base, leaving 15 bases between them. CDR1 MNHEY and CDR2 SMNVEV come from the germline V gene (reference sequence).

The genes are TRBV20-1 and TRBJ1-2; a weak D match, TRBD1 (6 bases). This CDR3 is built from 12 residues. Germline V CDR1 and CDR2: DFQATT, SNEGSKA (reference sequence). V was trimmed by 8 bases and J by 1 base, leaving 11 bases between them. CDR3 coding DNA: TGCAGTCCCGTCAGGGGTAACTATGGCTACACCTTC. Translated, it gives CSPVRGNYGYTF.

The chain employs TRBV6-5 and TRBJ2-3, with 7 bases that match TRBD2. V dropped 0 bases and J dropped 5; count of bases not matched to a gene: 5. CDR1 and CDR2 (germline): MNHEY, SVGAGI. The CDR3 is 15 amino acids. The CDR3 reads CASSYSAGSQDTQYF. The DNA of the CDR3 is TGTGCCAGCAGTTACTCAGCGGGATCGCAAGATACGCAGTATTTT.

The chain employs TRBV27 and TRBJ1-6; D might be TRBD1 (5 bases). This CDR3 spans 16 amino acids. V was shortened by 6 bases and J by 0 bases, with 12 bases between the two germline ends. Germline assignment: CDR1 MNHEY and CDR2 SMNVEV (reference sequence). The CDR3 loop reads CASRRGGSSYNSPLHF. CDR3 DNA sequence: TGTGCCAGCAGAAGGGGCGGGAGCTCCTATAATTCACCCCTCCACTTT.